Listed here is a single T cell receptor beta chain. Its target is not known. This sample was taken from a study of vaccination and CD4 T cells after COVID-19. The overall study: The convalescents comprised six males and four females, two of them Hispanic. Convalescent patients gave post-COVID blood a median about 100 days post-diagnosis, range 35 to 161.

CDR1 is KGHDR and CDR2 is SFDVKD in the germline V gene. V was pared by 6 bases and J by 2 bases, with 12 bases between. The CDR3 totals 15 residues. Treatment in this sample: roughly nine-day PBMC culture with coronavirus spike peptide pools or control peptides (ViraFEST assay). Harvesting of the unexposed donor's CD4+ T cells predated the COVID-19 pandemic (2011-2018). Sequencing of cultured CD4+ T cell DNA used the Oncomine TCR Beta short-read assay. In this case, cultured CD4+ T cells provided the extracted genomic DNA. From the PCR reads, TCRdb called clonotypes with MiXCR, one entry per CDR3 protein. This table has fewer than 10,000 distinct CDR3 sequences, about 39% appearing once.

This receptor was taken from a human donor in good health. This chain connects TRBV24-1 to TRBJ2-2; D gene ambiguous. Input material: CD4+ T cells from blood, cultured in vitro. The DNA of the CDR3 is TGTGCCACCAGTCACCCGACACGAAACACCGGGGAGCTGTTTTTT. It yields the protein CATSHPTRNTGELFF.